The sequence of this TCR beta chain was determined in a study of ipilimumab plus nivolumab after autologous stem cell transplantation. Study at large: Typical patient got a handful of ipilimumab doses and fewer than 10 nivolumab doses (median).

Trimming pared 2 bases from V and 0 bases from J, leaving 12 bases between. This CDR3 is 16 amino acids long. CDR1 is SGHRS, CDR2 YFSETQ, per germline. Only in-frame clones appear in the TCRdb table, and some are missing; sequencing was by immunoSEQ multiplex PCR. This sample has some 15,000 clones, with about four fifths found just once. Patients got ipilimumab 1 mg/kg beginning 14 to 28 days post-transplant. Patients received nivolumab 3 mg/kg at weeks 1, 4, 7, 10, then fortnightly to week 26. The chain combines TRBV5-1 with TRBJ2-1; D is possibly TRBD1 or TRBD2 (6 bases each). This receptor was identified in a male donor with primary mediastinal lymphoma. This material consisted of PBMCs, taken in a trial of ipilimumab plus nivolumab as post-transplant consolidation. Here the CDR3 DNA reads TGCGCCAGCAGCTTTCGAAGGGGGGACTCCTACAATGAGCAGTTCTTC. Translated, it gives CASSFRRGDSYNEQFF. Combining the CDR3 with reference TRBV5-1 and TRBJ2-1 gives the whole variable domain KAGVTQTPRYLIKTRGQQVTLSCSPISGHRSVSWYQQTPGQGLQFLFEYFSETQRNKGNFPGRFSGRQFSNSRSEMNVSTLELGDSALYLCASSFRRGDSYNEQFFGPGTRLTVL.